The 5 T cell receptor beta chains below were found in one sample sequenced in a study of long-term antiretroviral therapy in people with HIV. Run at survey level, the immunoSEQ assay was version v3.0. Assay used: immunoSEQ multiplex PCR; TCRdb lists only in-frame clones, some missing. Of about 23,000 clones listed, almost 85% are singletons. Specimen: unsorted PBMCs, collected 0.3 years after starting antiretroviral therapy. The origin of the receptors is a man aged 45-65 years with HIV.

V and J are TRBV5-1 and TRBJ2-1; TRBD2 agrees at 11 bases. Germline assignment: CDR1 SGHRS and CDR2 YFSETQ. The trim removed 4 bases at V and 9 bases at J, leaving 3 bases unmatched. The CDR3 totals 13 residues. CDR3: CASSLGLAVEQFF. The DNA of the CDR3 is TGCGCCAGCAGCCTGGGACTAGCGGTTGAGCAGTTCTTC.

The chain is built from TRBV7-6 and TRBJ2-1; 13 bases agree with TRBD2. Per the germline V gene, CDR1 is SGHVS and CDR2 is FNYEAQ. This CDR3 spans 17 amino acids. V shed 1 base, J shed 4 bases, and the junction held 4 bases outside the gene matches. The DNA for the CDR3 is TGTGCCAGCAGCTTAGTTACTAGCGGGAGGGTATACAATGAGCAGTTCTTC. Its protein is CASSLVTSGRVYNEQFF.

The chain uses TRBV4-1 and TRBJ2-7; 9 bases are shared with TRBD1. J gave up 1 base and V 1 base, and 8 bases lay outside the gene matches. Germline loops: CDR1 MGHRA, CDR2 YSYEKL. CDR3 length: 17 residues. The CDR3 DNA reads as TGCGCCAGCAGCCAAGGACAAACAGGGGGCCGTTCCTACGAGCAGTACTTC. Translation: CASSQGQTGGRSYEQYF.

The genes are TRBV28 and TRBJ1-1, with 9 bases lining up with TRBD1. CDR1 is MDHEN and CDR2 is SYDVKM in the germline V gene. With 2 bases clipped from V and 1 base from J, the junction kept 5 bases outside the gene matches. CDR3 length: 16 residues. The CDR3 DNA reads TGTGCCAGCAGTTTACCCTCGGGACAGGGGAACACTGAAGCTTTCTTT. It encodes CASSLPSGQGNTEAFF. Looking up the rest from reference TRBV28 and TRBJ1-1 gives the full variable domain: DVKVTQSSRYLVKRTGEKVFLECVQDMDHENMFWYRQDPGLGLRLIYFSYDVKMKEKGDIPEGYSVSREKKERFSLILESASTNQTSMYLCASSLPSGQGNTEAFFGQGTRLTVV.

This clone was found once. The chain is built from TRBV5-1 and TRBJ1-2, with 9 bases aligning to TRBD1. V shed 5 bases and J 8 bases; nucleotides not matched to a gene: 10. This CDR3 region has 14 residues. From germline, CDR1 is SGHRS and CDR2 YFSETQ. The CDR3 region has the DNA TGCGCCAGCAGTCTCCGGGACAGGGCTTCCGGCTACACCTTC. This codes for CASSLRDRASGYTF.